This passage covers 24 T cell receptor beta chains from one sample sequenced in a study of T cell changes during pregnancy in multiple sclerosis. Method: immunoSEQ multiplex PCR; TCRdb's copy keeps in-frame clones and lacks some. The data show under 65,000 clones, about 95% seen once. The source was CD8+ T cells from peripheral blood mononuclear cells, collected after pregnancy. The source is a female donor with multiple sclerosis, enrolled in a pregnancy study.

The chain has TRBV6-1 and TRBJ2-5, with TRBD2 identical over 12 bases. V was pared by 2 bases and J by 3 bases, with 1 base of the junction left unmatched. Germline CDR1 and CDR2: MNHNS and SASEGT. There are 15 residues in the CDR3. Written as DNA, the CDR3 is TGTGCCAGCAGTGAACTAGCGGGAGGGAAAGAGACCCAGTACTTC. Translated, it gives CASSELAGGKETQYF.

This rearrangement joins TRBV7-9 to TRBJ2-6; D is uncertain. Trimming took 1 base from V and 1 from J, leaving 5 bases between them. This CDR3 spans 15 amino acids. The germline V gene has CDR1 SEHNR and CDR2 FQNEAQ (reference sequence). CDR3 residues: CASSLGQSGANVLTF. CDR3 in DNA: TGTGCCAGCAGCTTAGGCCAGTCTGGGGCCAACGTCCTGACTTTC. The full variable domain, rest sourced from reference TRBV7-9 and TRBJ2-6, is DTGVSQNPRHKITKRGQNVTFRCDPISEHNRLYWYRQTLGQGPEFLTYFQNEAQLEKSRLLSDRFSAERPKGSFSTLEIQRTEQGDSAMYLCASSLGQSGANVLTFGAGSRLTVL.

The V gene is TRBV4-3, the J gene TRBJ2-7; 7 bases are a match to TRBD2. Germline-derived CDR1 and CDR2 are LGHNA and YSLEER. Trimming cost V 0 bases and J 7 bases; bases outside gene matches: 9. This CDR3 region has 15 residues. The CDR3: CASSQDFPAAGEQYF. The CDR3 nucleotides are TGCGCCAGCAGCCAAGATTTTCCGGCAGCGGGGGAGCAGTACTTC.

The V gene is TRBV19, the J gene TRBJ2-7; tentative D call: TRBD1 (6 bases). The length of the CDR3 is 13 residues. Germline V gene lookup returns CDR1 LNHDA and CDR2 SQIVND (reference sequence). Trimming left V 3 bases short and J 7 bases short, with 13 bases between. CDR3 loop: CASSITGLNEQYF. The CDR3 DNA reads as TGTGCCAGTAGTATCACAGGGTTGAATGAGCAGTACTTC.

CDR3 nucleotide sequence: TGTGCCAGTAGTATTAAACAGGGCGGCTACGAGCAGTACTTC. Translated, it gives CASSIKQGGYEQYF. The chain carries TRBV19 and TRBJ2-7, with D possibly matching TRBD1 (6 bases). CDR3 size: 14 residues. V was shortened by 3 bases and J by 3 bases, with 12 bases between the two germline ends. CDR1 and CDR2 (germline): LNHDA, SQIVND (reference sequence).

CDR3 sequence (DNA): TGTGCCAGCAAAGGGACTAGCGGAGACAATGAGCAGTTCTTC. Translated: CASKGTSGDNEQFF. This chain uses TRBV9 with TRBJ2-1; the match to TRBD2 covers 11 bases. This CDR3 comprises 14 residues. V lost 6 bases to trimming and J lost 5 bases; unmatched junction nucleotides: 4. CDR1 is SGDLS and CDR2 is YYNGEE in the germline V gene.

The chain couples TRBV18 to TRBJ2-2, with 12 bases aligning to TRBD2. Trimming cost V 3 bases and J 0 bases; bases outside gene matches: 11. The CDR3 contains 20 residues. Germline loops: CDR1 KGHSH, CDR2 LQKENI. The CDR3 spells CASSPVPGLAGVSNTGELFF. The DNA of the CDR3 is TGTGCCAGCTCACCCGTACCGGGACTAGCGGGTGTATCGAACACCGGGGAGCTGTTTTTT.

V usage is TRBV9 and J usage is TRBJ1-1; D is uncertain. From germline, CDR1 is SGDLS and CDR2 YYNGEE. The CDR3 is 15 residues long. V was shortened by 1 base and J by 0 bases, with 10 bases between the two germline ends. CDR3 amino acids: CASSVNPDMNTEAFF. The CDR3 region has the DNA TGTGCCAGCAGCGTAAACCCCGACATGAACACTGAAGCTTTCTTT.

This chain joins TRBV27 and TRBJ2-7; 8 nucleotides agree with TRBD2. This CDR3 is built from 15 residues. V lost 6 bases, J lost 2 bases, and 9 bases stayed unmatched. The germline V gene encodes CDR1 MNHEY and CDR2 SMNVEV (reference sequence). The CDR3 is CASRVTSGSTYEQYF. The CDR3 DNA follows: TGTGCCAGCAGGGTAACTAGCGGCAGCACCTACGAGCAGTACTTC.

The chain recombines TRBV18 with TRBJ1-1; D unclear. CDR1 is KGHSH, CDR2 LQKENI, per germline. The V and J ends lost 2 bases and 8 bases respectively, with 9 bases between them. The CDR3 is 12 amino acids. This CDR3 is CASSPSSFEAFF. In DNA, the CDR3 is TGTGCCAGCTCACCATCGAGTTTCGAAGCTTTCTTT.

This clone showed up just once. The chain couples TRBV9 to TRBJ2-4, with D perhaps matching TRBD2 (5 bases). From germline, CDR1 is SGDLS and CDR2 YYNGEE. There are 12 residues in the CDR3. Between the trimmed V and J ends, which lost 0 bases and 8 bases, there was a span of 6 bases. CDR3 sequence: CASSVVGDIQYF. CDR3 nucleotides: TGTGCCAGCAGCGTAGTGGGAGACATTCAGTACTTC.

This sequence joins TRBV4-3 and TRBJ2-3; tentative D call: TRBD1 (5 bases). V was shortened by 0 bases and J by 2 bases, with 18 bases between the two germline ends. Germline V gene sequence: CDR1 LGHNA, CDR2 YSLEER. The CDR3 is made up of 18 amino acids. Here the CDR3 DNA reads TGCGCCAGCAGCCAAGAGGCCCACCCAGGGAAGTTCACAGATACGCAGTATTTT. This translates into CASSQEAHPGKFTDTQYF.

V and J are TRBV5-5 and TRBJ1-5; D may be TRBD1 (6 bases). Trimming took 2 bases from V and 6 from J, leaving 15 bases between them. Germline CDR1 and CDR2: SGHKS and YYEKEE (reference sequence). The CDR3 runs to 15 residues. DNA for the CDR3: TGTGCCAGCAGCTTTTGGGCAGGGGTCGGTCAGCCCCAGCATTTT. Encoded protein: CASSFWAGVGQPQHF.

The chain employs TRBV27 and TRBJ2-6; tentative D call: TRBD1 (5 bases). CDR3 length: 15 residues. Germline assignment: CDR1 MNHEY and CDR2 SMNVEV (reference sequence). Trimming removed 3 bases at V and 5 bases at J, with 11 bases between. Here the CDR3 DNA reads TGTGCCAGCAGTTTGATTGGGGCTTGGGCCAACGTCCTGACTTTC. Translation gives CASSLIGAWANVLTF.

This clone came up once. The chain couples TRBV29-1 to TRBJ1-2; unclear D gene. V dropped 5 bases and J dropped 3 bases, with 13 bases sitting between them. Germline loops: CDR1 SQVTM, CDR2 ANQGSEA. There are 13 residues in the CDR3. The CDR3 nucleotides are TGCAGCGTTCCCTCGGGAGGAGACTATGGCTACACCTTC. This translates into CSVPSGGDYGYTF.

The CDR3 spells CASQPAGQDYEQYF. The CDR3 region has the DNA TGTGCCAGTCAACCAGCGGGCCAGGATTACGAGCAGTACTTC. The chain links TRBV5-4 to TRBJ2-7; maybe TRBD2 (6 bases). CDR1 is SGHNT, CDR2 YYREEE, per germline (reference sequence). Trimming removed 8 bases from V and 4 bases from J, with 19 bases in between. The CDR3 totals 14 residues.

This clone was seen a few times. The chain carries TRBV7-3 and TRBJ2-1, with D perhaps TRBD2 (5 bases). Germline V lookup: CDR1 SGHTA, CDR2 FQGTGA. Trimming stripped 2 bases from V and 8 bases from J, with 13 bases between. The CDR3 extends over 14 amino acids. The CDR3 DNA follows: TGTGCCAGCAGCTTACTAGGAGGTGGCGATGAGCAGTTCTTC. This codes for CASSLLGGGDEQFF.

V usage is TRBV19 and J usage is TRBJ1-5; TRBD1 matches at 9 bases. The germline V gene has CDR1 LNHDA and CDR2 SQIVND (reference sequence). The CDR3 consists of 13 residues. The trim removed 5 bases at V and 8 bases at J, leaving 4 bases unmatched. The CDR3 coding sequence is TGTGCCAGTAGTTGGGACAGGGATAAGCCCCAGCATTTT. Translation gives CASSWDRDKPQHF.

The J gene is TRBJ1-2, the V gene TRBV27; possibly TRBD1 for D (6 bases). The CDR3 contains 14 residues. CDR1 and CDR2 from the germline V gene are MNHEY and SMNVEV (reference sequence). Trimming shortened V by 4 bases and J by 4 bases, and 13 bases separated the two germline ends. CDR3 protein: CASSSQGTPYGYTF. The CDR3 nucleotides are TGTGCCAGCAGTTCGCAGGGGACGCCCTATGGCTACACCTTC.

This chain connects TRBV15 to TRBJ2-7, with a possible D match to TRBD2 (6 bases). V was pared by 5 bases and J by 3 bases, with 14 bases between. The CDR3 has 14 amino acids. Germline V CDR1 and CDR2: LNHNV, YYDKDF (reference sequence). DNA of the CDR3: TGTGCCACCAGCCTTGGGAGGTTTGACTACGAGCAGTACTTC. This codes for CATSLGRFDYEQYF.

This clone has a single count. V is TRBV6-1 and J is TRBJ2-7; TRBD2 might be the D (5 bases). V lost 2 bases and J lost 0, with 8 bases in between. The CDR3 consists of 14 residues. Germline V lookup: CDR1 MNHNS, CDR2 SASEGT. In DNA form, the CDR3 reads TGTGCCAGCAGTGAACGGGGTAGCTCCTACGAGCAGTACTTC. The encoded protein is CASSERGSSYEQYF.

V is TRBV9 and J is TRBJ2-1, with TRBD2 matching 9 bases. The germline V gene encodes CDR1 SGDLS and CDR2 YYNGEE. This CDR3 contains 20 residues. Trimming took 3 bases from V and 0 from J; bases not matched to a gene: 16. The CDR3 sequence: CASSGRGGALVGSSYNEQFF. The DNA of the CDR3 is TGTGCCAGCAGCGGGCGGGGGGGGGCGCTGGTGGGAAGCTCCTACAATGAGCAGTTCTTC.

This clone was counted between two and nine times. The same CDR3 arises from other DNA sequences in this sample as well. The gene calls are TRBV30 and TRBJ1-1, with unresolved D. CDR3 length: 13 amino acids. Trimming shortened V by 0 bases and J by 0 bases, and 5 bases separated the two germline ends. In germline, CDR1 is GTSNPN, CDR2 SVGIG (reference sequence). CDR3 sequence: CAWSVQLNTEAFF. CDR3 coding DNA: TGTGCCTGGAGTGTACAGCTGAACACTGAAGCTTTCTTT. Based on the CDR3 plus reference TRBV30 and TRBJ1-1, the full variable domain is SQTIHQWPATLVQPVGSPLSLECTVEGTSNPNLYWYRQAAGRGLQLLFYSVGIGQISSEVPQNLSASRPQDRQFILSSKKLLLSDSGFYLCAWSVQLNTEAFFGQGTRLTVV.

The chain carries TRBV7-2 and TRBJ2-3; D might be TRBD2 (5 bases). The CDR3 extends over 16 amino acids. Germline V gives CDR1 SGHTA, CDR2 FQGNSA. Between the trimmed V and J ends, which lost 3 bases and 3 bases, there was a span of 16 bases. DNA of the CDR3: TGTGCCAGCAGCTTTAGCGATCGGGCAGTGACAGATACGCAGTATTTT. Residues: CASSFSDRAVTDTQYF.